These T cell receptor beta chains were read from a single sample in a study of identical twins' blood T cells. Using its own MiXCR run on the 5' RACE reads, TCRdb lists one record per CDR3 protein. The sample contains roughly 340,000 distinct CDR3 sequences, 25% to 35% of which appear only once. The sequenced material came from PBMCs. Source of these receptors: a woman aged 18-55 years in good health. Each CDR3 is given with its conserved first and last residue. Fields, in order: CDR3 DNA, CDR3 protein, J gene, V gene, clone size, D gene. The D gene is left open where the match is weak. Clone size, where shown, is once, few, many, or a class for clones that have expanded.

TGTGCCAGCAGCTTTACGGGGCCTGAAGCTTTCTTT	CASSFTGPEAFF	TRBJ1-1	TRBV7-8	.	.
TGCAGTGCTACGGGACACGACTACGAGCAGTACTTC	CSATGHDYEQYF	TRBJ2-7	TRBV20-1	.	.
TGTGCCAGCAGTTCCCTGGGTAGCGGGGGCACAGATACGCAGTATTTT	CASSSLGSGGTDTQYF	TRBJ2-3	TRBV28	.	TRBD2
TGCAGCGTGCGGACAGGGACCTACGAGCAGTACTTC	CSVRTGTYEQYF	TRBJ2-7	TRBV29-1	many	TRBD1
TGCAGCGTGACGCCTAGCGGGAGGGGGGCTGAGCATTTCTTC	CSVTPSGRGAEHFF	TRBJ2-1	TRBV29-1	.	TRBD2
TGCAGTGCACCTGGGGCTTTCTTT	CSAPGAFF	TRBJ1-1	TRBV20-1	.	.
TGCAGCGTTGGGACATCGGGCTACACCTTC	CSVGTSGYTF	TRBJ1-2	TRBV29-1	.	.
TGTGCCAGCAGTCCAAGGTTGGCCAAAAACATTCAGTACTTC	CASSPRLAKNIQYF	TRBJ2-4	TRBV28	many	.
TGCAGTGCTAAGCGGGAGCTTGAGTTCTTC	CSAKRELEFF	TRBJ2-1	TRBV20-1	.	TRBD2
TGTGTCAGCACCCGACGGGGAGATGAAAAACTGTTTTTT	CVSTRRGDEKLFF	TRBJ1-4	TRBV6-2/TRBV6-3	few	.
TGTGCCAGCAGCTTAGTACAACGGGAGTTGAGAGAGCAGTACTTC	CASSLVQRELREQYF	TRBJ2-7	TRBV7-9	few	.
TGCGCCAGCAGCCTCGGGACTAGTGAGCAGTTCTTC	CASSLGTSEQFF	TRBJ2-1	TRBV5-1	.	TRBD2
TGTGCCAGCAGCCGCGGACAGGGGTCGGTTATGAACACTGAAGCTTTCTTT	CASSRGQGSVMNTEAFF	TRBJ1-1	TRBV11-2	few	TRBD1
TGTGCCAGCAGACCAGGTGGGCGAGACAATCGGCCCCAGCATTTT	CASRPGGRDNRPQHF	TRBJ1-5	TRBV28	.	.
TGTGCCAGCAGTCCTACTGCCTCCTACGAGCAGTACTTC	CASSPTASYEQYF	TRBJ2-7	TRBV27	few	.
TGTGCCAGTAGTTCCGGACTAGCGACATCCTACGAGCAGTACTTC	CASSSGLATSYEQYF	TRBJ2-7	TRBV19	.	TRBD2
TGCAGCGTTGAAAACCCCGACCCGGCTGAAGCTTTCTTT	CSVENPDPAEAFF	TRBJ1-1	TRBV29-1	.	.
TGCAGCGTTGAGGAAGAGACTAGCGCCTACAATGAGCAGTTCTTC	CSVEEETSAYNEQFF	TRBJ2-1	TRBV29-1	.	TRBD2
TGTGCCAGCACTTTACAGGGTATAAGCAATCAGCCCCAGCATTTT	CASTLQGISNQPQHF	TRBJ1-5	TRBV6-2/TRBV6-3	few	.
TGTGCCAGCAGCCCCCCCCAGCTAGCGGAGTACAATGAGCAGTTCTTC	CASSPPQLAEYNEQFF	TRBJ2-1	TRBV11-2	.	TRBD2